The clone carrying this T cell receptor (beta chain) was observed at least ten times. The target antigen is unknown. TCRdb recomputed calls from the RT-PCR reads with MiXCR, one row per CDR3 protein. The sample holds hundreds of thousands of distinct CDR3 sequences, approximately 14% seen once. This entry belongs to a study of response to subunit inactivated influenza vaccine. Study-wide results and limits: It was the authors' suggestion that each seasonal influenza vaccination recruits few new T cells.

The source of this sequence is a man in his forties or fifties who received an inactivated influenza vaccine. Specimen: PBMCs from blood, collected 14 to 15 days before vaccination.

The CDR3 region has the DNA TGTGCCATCAGCGCACTAGCTGCTGAGCAGTTCTTC. Translation gives CAISALAAEQFF. This chain links TRBV10-3 with TRBJ2-1; D may be TRBD2 (6 bases). V gave up 6 bases and J gave up 9 bases, with 12 bases separating them. Germline values: CDR1 ENHRY, CDR2 SYGVKD. There are 12 residues in the CDR3.